This T cell receptor (beta chain) was observed in a study of T cell changes during pregnancy in multiple sclerosis. The table came from immunoSEQ multiplex PCR; TCRdb's copy has only in-frame clones and leaves some out. The sample includes tens of thousands of clones, approximately 90% seen only once; the top ten take 1.5% to 2%. This CDR3 is 14 amino acids long. CDR1 is SNHLY, CDR2 FYNNEI, per germline. Trimming cost V 6 bases and J 1 base; bases outside gene matches: 4. This chain joins TRBV2 and TRBJ1-1; the match to TRBD1 covers 8 bases. This TCR was recovered from a female donor in good health, enrolled as a control in a pregnancy study. The specimen was peripheral blood, collected in the first trimester of pregnancy. In DNA, the CDR3 is TGTGCCAGCAGCCCCGGGACAGGGAACACTGAAGCTTTCTTT. It yields the protein CASSPGTGNTEAFF.